The present TCR beta chain was sequenced within a study of monozygotic twins with cystic fibrosis. There are 13 residues in the CDR3. Germline V gene data show CDR1 as MNHEY and CDR2 as SVGAGI. Trimming shortened V by 2 bases and J by 8 bases, and 12 bases separated the two germline ends. This clone was seen once. The method was immunoSEQ multiplex PCR; TCRdb's version includes in-frame clones alone and lacks a portion of them. The table shows under 20,000 clones, with around 97% occurring only once. V is TRBV6-5 and J is TRBJ1-2; the D gene is possibly TRBD1 (5 bases). Source material: blood. This receptor was obtained from a woman aged 25 to 45 with cystic fibrosis. The CDR3 DNA reads TGTGCCAGCAGTTACACAGGCATTATAGGCTACACCTTC. This encodes CASSYTGIIGYTF.